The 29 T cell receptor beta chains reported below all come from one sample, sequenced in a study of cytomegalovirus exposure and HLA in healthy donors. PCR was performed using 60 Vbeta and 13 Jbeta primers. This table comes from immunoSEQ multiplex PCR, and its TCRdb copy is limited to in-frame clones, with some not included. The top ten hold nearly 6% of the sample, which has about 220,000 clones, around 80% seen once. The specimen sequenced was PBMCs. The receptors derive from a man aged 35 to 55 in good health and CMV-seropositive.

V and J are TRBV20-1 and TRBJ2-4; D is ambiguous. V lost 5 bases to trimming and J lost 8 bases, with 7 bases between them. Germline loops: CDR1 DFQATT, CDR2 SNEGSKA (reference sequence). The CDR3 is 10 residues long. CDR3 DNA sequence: TGCAGTGCTGGTTCAGACATTCAGTACTTC. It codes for CSAGSDIQYF.

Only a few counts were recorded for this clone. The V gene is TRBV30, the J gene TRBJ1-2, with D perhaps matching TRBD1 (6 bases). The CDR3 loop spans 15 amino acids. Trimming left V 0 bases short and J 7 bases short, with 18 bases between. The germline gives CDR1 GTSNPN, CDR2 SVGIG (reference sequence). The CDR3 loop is CAWSVLVAGTSGYTF. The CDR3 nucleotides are TGTGCCTGGAGTGTACTAGTAGCAGGGACAAGTGGCTACACCTTC.

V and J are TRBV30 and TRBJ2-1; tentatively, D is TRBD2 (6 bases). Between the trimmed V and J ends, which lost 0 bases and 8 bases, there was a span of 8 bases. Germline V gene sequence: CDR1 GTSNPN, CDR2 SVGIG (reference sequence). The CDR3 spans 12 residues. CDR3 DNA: TGTGCCTGGAGTGTAGCGGGCCATGAGCAGTTCTTC. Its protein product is CAWSVAGHEQFF.

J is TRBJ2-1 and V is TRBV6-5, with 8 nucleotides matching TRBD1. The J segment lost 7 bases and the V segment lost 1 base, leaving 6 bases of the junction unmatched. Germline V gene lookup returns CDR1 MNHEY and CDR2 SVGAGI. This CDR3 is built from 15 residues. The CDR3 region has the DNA TGTGCCAGCAGTTACTTCCGGCAGGGGGCGAATGAGCAGTTCTTC. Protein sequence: CASSYFRQGANEQFF.

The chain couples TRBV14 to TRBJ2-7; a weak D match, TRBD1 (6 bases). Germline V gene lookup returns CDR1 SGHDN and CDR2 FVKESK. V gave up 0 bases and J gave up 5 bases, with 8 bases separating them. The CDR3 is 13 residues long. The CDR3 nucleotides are TGTGCCAGCAGCCAAGATTGGGGGCACGAGCAGTACGTC. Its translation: CASSQDWGHEQYV.

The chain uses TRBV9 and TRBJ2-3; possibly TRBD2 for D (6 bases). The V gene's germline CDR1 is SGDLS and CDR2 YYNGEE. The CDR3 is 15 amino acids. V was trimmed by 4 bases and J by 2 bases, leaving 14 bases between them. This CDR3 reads CASSPKEGLTDTQYF. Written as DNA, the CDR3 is TGTGCCAGCAGCCCAAAGGAGGGACTCACAGATACGCAGTATTTT.

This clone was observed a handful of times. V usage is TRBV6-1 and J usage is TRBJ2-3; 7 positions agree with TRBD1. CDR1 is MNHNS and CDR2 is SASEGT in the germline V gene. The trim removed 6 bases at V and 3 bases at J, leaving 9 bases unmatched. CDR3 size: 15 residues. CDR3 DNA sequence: TGTGCCAGCAGCCTCCGGACAGGAAGGACAGATACGCAGTATTTT. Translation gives CASSLRTGRTDTQYF.

The CDR3 DNA is TGCGCCAGCAGCTTGGCTTCCTCCACGGGCTATGGCTACACCTTC. It codes for CASSLASSTGYGYTF. The chain uses TRBV5-1 and TRBJ1-2, with unresolved D. V gave up 0 bases and J gave up 4 bases, with 13 bases separating them. This CDR3 has 15 residues. Per germline, CDR1 SGHRS and CDR2 YFSETQ.

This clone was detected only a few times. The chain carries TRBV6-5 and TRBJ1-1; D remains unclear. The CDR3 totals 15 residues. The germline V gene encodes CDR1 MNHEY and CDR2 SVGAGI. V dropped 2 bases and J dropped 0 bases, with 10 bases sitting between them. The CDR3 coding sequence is TGTGCCAGCAGTTACCAATTCAACATGAACACTGAAGCTTTCTTT. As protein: CASSYQFNMNTEAFF.

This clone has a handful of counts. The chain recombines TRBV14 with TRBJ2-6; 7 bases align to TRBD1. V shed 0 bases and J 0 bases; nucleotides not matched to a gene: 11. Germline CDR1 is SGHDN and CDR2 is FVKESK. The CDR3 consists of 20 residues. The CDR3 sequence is CASSQDLNPGGGSGANVLTF. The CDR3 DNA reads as TGTGCCAGCAGCCAAGATCTTAATCCAGGGGGTGGCTCTGGGGCCAACGTCCTGACTTTC.

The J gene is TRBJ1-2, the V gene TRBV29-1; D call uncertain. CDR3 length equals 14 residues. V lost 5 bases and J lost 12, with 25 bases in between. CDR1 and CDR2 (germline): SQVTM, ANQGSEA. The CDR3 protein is CSVPDSLLGAWDTF. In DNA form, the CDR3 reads TGCAGCGTTCCGGATAGCCTATTGGGAGCTTGGGACACCTTC.

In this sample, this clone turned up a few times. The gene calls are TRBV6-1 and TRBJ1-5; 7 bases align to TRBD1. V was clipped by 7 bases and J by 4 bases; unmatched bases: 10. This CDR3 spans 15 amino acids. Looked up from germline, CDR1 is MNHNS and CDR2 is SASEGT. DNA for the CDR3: TGTGCCAGCATCCAGGGACAGCCGAATAATCAGCCCCAGCATTTT. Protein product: CASIQGQPNNQPQHF.

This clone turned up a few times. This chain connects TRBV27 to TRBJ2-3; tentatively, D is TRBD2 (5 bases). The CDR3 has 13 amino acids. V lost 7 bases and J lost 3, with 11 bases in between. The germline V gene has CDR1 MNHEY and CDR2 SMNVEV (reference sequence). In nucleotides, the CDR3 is TGTGCCAGCACTGAGAGAGGGACAGATACGCAGTATTTT. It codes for CASTERGTDTQYF.

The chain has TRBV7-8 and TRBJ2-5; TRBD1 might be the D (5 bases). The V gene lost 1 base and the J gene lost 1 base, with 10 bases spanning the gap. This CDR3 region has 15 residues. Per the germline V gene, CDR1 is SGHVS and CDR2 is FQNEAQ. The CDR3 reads CASSLGGHIQETQYF. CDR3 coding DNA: TGTGCCAGCAGCTTAGGAGGACATATCCAAGAGACCCAGTACTTC.

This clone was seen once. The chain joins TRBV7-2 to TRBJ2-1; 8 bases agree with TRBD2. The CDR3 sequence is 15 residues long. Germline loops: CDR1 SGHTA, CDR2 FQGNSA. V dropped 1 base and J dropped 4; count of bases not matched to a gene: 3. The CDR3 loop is CASSLVAGGYNEQFF. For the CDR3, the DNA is TGTGCCAGCAGCTTAGTCGCGGGGGGTTACAATGAGCAGTTCTTC.

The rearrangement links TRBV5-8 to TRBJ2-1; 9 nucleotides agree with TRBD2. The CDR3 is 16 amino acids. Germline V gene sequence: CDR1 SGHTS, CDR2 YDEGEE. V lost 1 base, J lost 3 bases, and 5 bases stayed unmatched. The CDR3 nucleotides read TGTGCCAGCAGCTTGTTTGGTAGCGGGAGCTACAATGAGCAGTTCTTC. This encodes CASSLFGSGSYNEQFF. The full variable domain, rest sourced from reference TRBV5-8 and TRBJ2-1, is EAGVTQSPTHLIKTRGQQATLRCSPISGHTSVYWYQQALGLGLQFLLWYDEGEERNRGNFPPRFSGRQFPNYSSELNVNALELEDSALYLCASSLFGSGSYNEQFFGPGTRLTVL.

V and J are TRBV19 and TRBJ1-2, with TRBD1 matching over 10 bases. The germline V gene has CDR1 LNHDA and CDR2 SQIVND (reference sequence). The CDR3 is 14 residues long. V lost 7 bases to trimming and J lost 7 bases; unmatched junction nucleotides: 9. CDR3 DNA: TGTGCCAGTACCCCGGGACAGGGGTATGGTGGCTACACCTTC. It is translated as CASTPGQGYGGYTF.

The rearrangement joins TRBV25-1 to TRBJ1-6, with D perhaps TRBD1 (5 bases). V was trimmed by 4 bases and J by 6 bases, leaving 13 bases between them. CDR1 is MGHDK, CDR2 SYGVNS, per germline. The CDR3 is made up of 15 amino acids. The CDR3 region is CASSGTPMGNSPLHF. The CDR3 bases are TGTGCCAGCAGTGGGACACCTATGGGTAATTCACCCCTCCACTTT.

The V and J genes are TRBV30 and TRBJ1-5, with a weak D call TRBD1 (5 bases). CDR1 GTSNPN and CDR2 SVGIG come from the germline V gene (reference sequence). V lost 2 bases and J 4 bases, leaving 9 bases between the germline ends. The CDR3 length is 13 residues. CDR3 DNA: TGTGCCTGGAGTTGGGGGGGGAATCAGCCCCAGCATTTT. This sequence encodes CAWSWGGNQPQHF. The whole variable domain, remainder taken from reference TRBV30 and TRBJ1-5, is SQTIHQWPATLVQPVGSPLSLECTVEGTSNPNLYWYRQAAGRGLQLLFYSVGIGQISSEVPQNLSASRPQDRQFILSSKKLLLSDSGFYLCAWSWGGNQPQHFGDGTRLSIL.

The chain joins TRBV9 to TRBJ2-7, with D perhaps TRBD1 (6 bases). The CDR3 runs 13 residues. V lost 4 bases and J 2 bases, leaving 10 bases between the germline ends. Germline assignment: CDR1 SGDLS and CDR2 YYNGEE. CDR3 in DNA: TGTGCCAGCAGCATGGGACAACCCTACGAGCAGTACTTC. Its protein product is CASSMGQPYEQYF.

The DNA for the CDR3 is TGTGCCAGCAGCCCTAGGGACTCCGCAGGAGAGACCCAGTACTTC. Translated, it gives CASSPRDSAGETQYF. The chain couples TRBV7-3 to TRBJ2-5; D possibly corresponds to TRBD2 (6 bases). This CDR3 region has 15 residues. Germline CDR1 is SGHTA and CDR2 is FQGTGA. Trimming removed 5 bases from V and 4 bases from J, with 17 bases in between.

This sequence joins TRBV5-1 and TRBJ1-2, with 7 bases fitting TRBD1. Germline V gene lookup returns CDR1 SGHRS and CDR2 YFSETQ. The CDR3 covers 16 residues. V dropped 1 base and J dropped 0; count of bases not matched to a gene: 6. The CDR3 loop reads CASSLTGTESNYGYTF. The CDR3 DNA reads TGCGCCAGCAGCTTGACTGGGACAGAGTCTAACTATGGCTACACCTTC.

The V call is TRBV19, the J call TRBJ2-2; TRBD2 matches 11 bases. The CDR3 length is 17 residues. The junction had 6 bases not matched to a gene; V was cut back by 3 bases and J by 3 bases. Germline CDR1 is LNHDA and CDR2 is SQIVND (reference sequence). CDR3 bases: TGTGCCAGTAGTATTGGTAGCGGGAGGGGGTACACCGGGGAGCTGTTTTTT. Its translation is CASSIGSGRGYTGELFF.

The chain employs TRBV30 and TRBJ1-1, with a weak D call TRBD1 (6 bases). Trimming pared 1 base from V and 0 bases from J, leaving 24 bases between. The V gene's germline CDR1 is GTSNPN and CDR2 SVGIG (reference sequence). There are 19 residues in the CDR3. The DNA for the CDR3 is TGTGCCTGGAGTGCGGACAGAGCCTATTATATTTCCATGAACACTGAAGCTTTCTTT. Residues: CAWSADRAYYISMNTEAFF.

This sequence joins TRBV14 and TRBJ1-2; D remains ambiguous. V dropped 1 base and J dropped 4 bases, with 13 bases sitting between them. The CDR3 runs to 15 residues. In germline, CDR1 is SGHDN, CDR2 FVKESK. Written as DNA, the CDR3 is TGTGCCAGCAGCCAAGGATTTGCAGGAATCTATGGCTACACCTTC. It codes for CASSQGFAGIYGYTF.

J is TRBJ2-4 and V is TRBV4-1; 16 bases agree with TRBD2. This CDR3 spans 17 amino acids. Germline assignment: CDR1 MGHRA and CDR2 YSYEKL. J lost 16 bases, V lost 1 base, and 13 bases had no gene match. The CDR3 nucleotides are TGCGCCAGCAGCCAAGTCGATTTGGGACTAGCGGGAGGGCCAGCATACTTC. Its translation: CASSQVDLGLAGGPAYF.

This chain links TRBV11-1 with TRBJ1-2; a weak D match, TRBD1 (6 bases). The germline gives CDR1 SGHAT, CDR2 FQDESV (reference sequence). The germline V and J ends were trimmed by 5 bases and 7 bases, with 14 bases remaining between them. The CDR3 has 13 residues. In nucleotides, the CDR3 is TGTGCCAGCAGCCATGACAGGACCTTTGGCTACACCTTC. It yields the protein CASSHDRTFGYTF.

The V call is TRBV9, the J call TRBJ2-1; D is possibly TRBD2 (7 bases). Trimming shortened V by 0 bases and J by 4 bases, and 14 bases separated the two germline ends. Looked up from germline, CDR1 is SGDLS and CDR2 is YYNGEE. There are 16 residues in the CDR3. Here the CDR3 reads CASSVVGGGPYNEQFF. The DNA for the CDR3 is TGTGCCAGCAGCGTAGTAGGGGGAGGGCCTTACAATGAGCAGTTCTTC.

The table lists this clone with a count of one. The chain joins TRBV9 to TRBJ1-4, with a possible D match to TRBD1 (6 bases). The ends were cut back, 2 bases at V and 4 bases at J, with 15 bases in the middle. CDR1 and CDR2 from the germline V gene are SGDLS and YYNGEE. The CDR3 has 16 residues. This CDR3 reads CASSVGDRTNNEKLFF. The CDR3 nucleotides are TGTGCCAGCAGCGTGGGCGACAGGACAAATAATGAAAAACTGTTTTTT.